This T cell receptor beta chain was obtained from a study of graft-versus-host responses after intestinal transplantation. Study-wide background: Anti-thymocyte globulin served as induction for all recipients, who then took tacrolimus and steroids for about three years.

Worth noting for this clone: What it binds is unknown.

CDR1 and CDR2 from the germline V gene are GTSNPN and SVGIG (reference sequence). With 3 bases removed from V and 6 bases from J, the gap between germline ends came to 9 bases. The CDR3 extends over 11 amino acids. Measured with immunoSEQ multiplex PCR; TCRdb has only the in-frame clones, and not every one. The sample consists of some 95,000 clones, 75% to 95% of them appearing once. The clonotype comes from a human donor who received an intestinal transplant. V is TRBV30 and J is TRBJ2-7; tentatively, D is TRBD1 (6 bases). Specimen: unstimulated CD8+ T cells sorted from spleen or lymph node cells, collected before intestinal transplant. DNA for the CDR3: TGTGCCTGGAGGTTACAGGGCGAGCAGTACTTC. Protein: CAWRLQGEQYF.